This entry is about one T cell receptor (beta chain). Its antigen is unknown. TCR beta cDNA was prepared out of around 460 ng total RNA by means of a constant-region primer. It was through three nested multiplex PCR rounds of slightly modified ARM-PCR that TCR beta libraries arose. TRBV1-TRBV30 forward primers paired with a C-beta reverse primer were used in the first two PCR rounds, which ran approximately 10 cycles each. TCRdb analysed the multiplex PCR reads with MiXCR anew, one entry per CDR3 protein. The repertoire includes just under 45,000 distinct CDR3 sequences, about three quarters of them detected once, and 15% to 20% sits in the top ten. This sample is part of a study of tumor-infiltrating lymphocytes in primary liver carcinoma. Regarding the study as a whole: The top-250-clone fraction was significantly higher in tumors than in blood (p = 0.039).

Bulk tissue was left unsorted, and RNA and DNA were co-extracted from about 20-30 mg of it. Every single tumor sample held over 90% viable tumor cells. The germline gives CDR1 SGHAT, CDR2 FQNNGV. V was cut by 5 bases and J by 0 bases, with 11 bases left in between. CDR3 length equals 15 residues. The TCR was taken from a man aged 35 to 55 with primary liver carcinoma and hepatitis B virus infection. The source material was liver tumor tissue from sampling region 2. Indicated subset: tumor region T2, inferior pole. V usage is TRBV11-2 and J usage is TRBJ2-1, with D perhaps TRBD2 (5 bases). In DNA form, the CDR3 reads TGTGCCAGCAGCCAGCAGCGGAGCTCCTACAATGAGCAGTTCTTC. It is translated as CASSQQRSSYNEQFF. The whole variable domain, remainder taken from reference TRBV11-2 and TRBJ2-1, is EAGVAQSPRYKIIEKRQSVAFWCNPISGHATLYWYQQILGQGPKLLIQFQNNGVVDDSQLPKDRFSAERLKGVDSTLKIQPAKLEDSAVYLCASSQQRSSYNEQFFGPGTRLTVL.